The rows below give T cell receptor beta chains drawn from one sample of a study of shared clonotypes between healthy human individuals. The data were produced by immunoSEQ multiplex PCR, yet TCRdb's version contains in-frame clones alone and is incomplete. The data hold roughly 2,500,000 clones, with 80% to 95% observed a single time. Sequenced sample: naive CD4+ T cells from PBMCs. All receptors derive from a man between 18 and 35 years old in good health. Some clones in this sample may be carry-over from other donors' samples. CDR3s include the opening cysteine and the closing phenylalanine or tryptophan. Each record gives: V gene, clone size, D gene, J gene, CDR3 protein, CDR3 DNA. A D gene is named only where the DNA matches it firmly. Only some rows state a clone size, as once, few, many or a class for expanded clones.

TRBV6-5	once	NA	TRBJ2-3	CASRAATDTQYF	TGTGCCAGCAGAGCCGCCACAGATACGCAGTATTTT
TRBV28	NA	NA	TRBJ1-1	CASSLGRGNTEAFF	TGTGCCAGCAGCCTAGGGAGGGGGAACACTGAAGCTTTCTTT
TRBV5-1	NA	TRBD2	TRBJ2-3	CASSLARLAVSTDTQYF	TGCGCCAGCAGCTTGGCCCGGCTAGCGGTTAGCACAGATACGCAGTATTTT
TRBV9	NA	NA	TRBJ2-1	CASSVDGRGYNEQFF	TGTGCCAGCAGCGTAGACGGGAGAGGCTACAATGAGCAGTTCTTC
TRBV11-2	NA	NA	TRBJ2-1	CASSPPGIRVNEQFF	TGTGCCAGCAGCCCCCCGGGAATCCGGGTCAATGAGCAGTTCTTC
TRBV19	NA	NA	TRBJ2-7	CASKVSGSSYEQYF	TGTGCCAGTAAAGTCAGCGGCAGCTCCTACGAGCAGTACTTC
TRBV7-9	once	NA	TRBJ2-6	CASSLVRDAPSGANVLTF	TGTGCCAGCAGCTTAGTCAGGGACGCGCCCTCTGGGGCCAACGTCCTGACTTTC
TRBV19	NA	TRBD1	TRBJ1-5	CASSTGTGHQPQHF	TGTGCCAGTAGTACCGGGACAGGGCATCAGCCCCAGCATTTT
TRBV6-6	NA	NA	TRBJ2-7	CASSSYGTYEQYF	TGTGCCAGCAGTTCGTACGGAACCTACGAGCAGTACTTC
TRBV7-9	NA	NA	TRBJ1-1	CASSLALGVTEAFF	TGTGCCAGCAGCTTAGCGCTTGGGGTCACCGAAGCTTTCTTT
TRBV7-3	NA	NA	TRBJ2-1	CASSRAGWNEQFF	TGTGCCAGCAGCCGGGCCGGTTGGAATGAGCAGTTCTTC
TRBV5-4	NA	NA	TRBJ2-7	CASSFGVTGSYEQYF	TGTGCCAGCAGCTTCGGGGTGACGGGGAGCTACGAGCAGTACTTC
TRBV10-2	NA	TRBD2	TRBJ2-1	CASSVAGAYNEQFF	TGCGCCAGCAGTGTTGCGGGGGCCTACAATGAGCAGTTCTTC
TRBV15	NA	TRBD2	TRBJ2-3	CATSRGRLAASTDTQYF	TGTGCCACCAGCAGAGGGAGACTAGCGGCTAGCACAGATACGCAGTATTTT
TRBV28	once	TRBD2	TRBJ2-5	CASTGTGTSPKETQYF	TGTGCCAGCACGGGGACCGGGACTAGCCCCAAAGAGACCCAGTACTTC
TRBV30	NA	NA	TRBJ1-2	CAWMRPGGYTF	TGTGCCTGGATGCGGCCTGGAGGCTACACCTTC
TRBV27	NA	TRBD1	TRBJ1-1	CASSSLGQGASEAFF	TGTGCCAGCAGTTCACTCGGACAGGGGGCGTCCGAAGCTTTCTTT